This T cell receptor beta chain was documented in a study of blood T cell repertoires in COVID-19. Study-level information: There were acute and convalescent COVID-19 samples, and they came from the United States, Italy and Spain. T cells, B-cell-depleted T cells, or PBMCs provided the cDNA or gDNA that served as material.

The CDR3 contains 15 residues. Germline loops: CDR1 LNHNV, CDR2 YYDKDF (reference sequence). V dropped 0 bases and J dropped 9; count of bases not matched to a gene: 1. As originally analysed: Amplifying reference gene primers gave estimates of nucleated cell counts. The method was immunoSEQ multiplex PCR; TCRdb's version includes in-frame clones alone and lacks a portion of them. V, J and clone size reflect that table, while D and trimming were determined from the DNA. The repertoire holds roughly 200,000 clones, 87% seen once, with around a fifth in the top ten. This receptor was taken from a man aged 55 to 70 with active or convalescent COVID-19. This rearrangement joins TRBV15 to TRBJ1-6, with TRBD1 matching 11 bases. Sequenced: peripheral blood. The CDR3 DNA sequence: TGTGCCACCAGCAGAGAGGGGACAGGGGGTTCACCCCTCCACTTT. This translates into CATSREGTGGSPLHF.